The clone carrying this TCR beta chain came up a few times. The germline V gene has CDR1 DFQATT and CDR2 SNEGSKA (reference sequence). This CDR3 is built from 15 residues. V was clipped by 3 bases and J by 0 bases; unmatched bases: 3. TCRdb re-derived calls from the RACE reads in MiXCR, one entry per CDR3 protein. The sample has about 400,000 distinct CDR3 sequences, about 6% seen once. Noted time point: patch test 2, 6 weeks after DPC sensitization. The treatment here: therapeutic diphenylcyclopropenone sensitization with weekly scalp DPC. The data were obtained in a study of human T cells and chemical hapten exposure.

Sequenced material: whole blood, taken in connection with sensitization to the hapten diphenylcyclopropenone (DPC). The rearrangement links TRBV20-1 to TRBJ1-4; 8 positions match TRBD1. This TCR came from a woman aged 18-30 years with alopecia areata. Some clones in this sample may be carry-over from other donors' samples. The chain's CDR3 is CSARSDRATNEKLFF. CDR3 coding DNA: TGCAGTGCTAGGTCGGACAGGGCAACTAATGAAAAACTGTTTTTT.